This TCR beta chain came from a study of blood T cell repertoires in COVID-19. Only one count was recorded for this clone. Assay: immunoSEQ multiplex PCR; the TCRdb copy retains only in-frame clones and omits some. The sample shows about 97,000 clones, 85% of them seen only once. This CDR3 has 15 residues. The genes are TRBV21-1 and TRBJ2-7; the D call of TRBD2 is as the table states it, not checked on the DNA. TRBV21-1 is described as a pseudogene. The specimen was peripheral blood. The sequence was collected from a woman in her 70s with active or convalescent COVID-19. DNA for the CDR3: TGTGCCAGCAGCAAAGGGGGAAGACTAGCGCGAGAGCAGTACTTC. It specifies CASSKGGRLAREQYF.